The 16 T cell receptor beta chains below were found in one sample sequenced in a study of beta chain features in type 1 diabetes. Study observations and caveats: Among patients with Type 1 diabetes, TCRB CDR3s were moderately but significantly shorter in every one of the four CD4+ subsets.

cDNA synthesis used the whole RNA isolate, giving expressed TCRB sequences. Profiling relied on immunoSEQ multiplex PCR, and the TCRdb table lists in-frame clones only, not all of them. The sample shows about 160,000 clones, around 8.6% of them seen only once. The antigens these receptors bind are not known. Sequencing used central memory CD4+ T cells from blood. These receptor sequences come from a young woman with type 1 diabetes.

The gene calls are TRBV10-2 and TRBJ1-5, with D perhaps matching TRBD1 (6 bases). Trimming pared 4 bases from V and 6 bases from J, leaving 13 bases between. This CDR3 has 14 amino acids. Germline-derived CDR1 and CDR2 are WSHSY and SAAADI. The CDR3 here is CASSGQEVSQPQHF. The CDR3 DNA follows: TGCGCCAGCAGTGGACAGGAGGTTAGTCAGCCCCAGCATTTT.

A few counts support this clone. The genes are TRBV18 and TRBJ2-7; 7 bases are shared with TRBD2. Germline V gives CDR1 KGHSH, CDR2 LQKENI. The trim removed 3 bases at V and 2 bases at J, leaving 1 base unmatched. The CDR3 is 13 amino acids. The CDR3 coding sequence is TGTGCCAGCTCACCTGGGACTACCTACGAGCAGTACTTC. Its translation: CASSPGTTYEQYF. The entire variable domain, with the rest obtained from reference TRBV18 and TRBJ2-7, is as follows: NAGVMQNPRHLVRRRGQEARLRCSPMKGHSHVYWYRQLPEEGLKFMVYLQKENIIDESGMPKERFSAEFPKEGPSILRIQQVVRGDSAAYFCASSPGTTYEQYFGPGTRLTVT.

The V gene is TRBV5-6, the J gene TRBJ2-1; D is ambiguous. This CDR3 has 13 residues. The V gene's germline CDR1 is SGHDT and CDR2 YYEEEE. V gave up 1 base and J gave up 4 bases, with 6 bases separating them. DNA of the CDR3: TGTGCCAGCAGCTTGCCAGGTTACAATGAGCAGTTCTTC. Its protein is CASSLPGYNEQFF.

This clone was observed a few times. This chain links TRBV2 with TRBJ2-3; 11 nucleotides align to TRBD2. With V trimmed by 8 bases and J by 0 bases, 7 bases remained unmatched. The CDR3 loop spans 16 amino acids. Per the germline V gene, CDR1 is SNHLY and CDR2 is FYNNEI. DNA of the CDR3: TGTGCCAGCCGAAGACTAGCGGGGTATAGCACAGATACGCAGTATTTT. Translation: CASRRLAGYSTDTQYF.

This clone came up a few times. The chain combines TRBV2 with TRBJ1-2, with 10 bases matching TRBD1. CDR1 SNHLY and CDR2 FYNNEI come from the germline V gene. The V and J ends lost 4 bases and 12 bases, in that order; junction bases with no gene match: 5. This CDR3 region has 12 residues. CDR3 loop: CASSGTGGKNTF. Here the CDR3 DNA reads TGTGCCAGCAGTGGGACAGGGGGTAAGAACACCTTC.

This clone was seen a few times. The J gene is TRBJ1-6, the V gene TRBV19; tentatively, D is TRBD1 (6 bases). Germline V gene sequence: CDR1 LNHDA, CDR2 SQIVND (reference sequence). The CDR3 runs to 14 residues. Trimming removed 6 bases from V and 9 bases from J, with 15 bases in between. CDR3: CASRNTGYGSPLHF. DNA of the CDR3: TGTGCCAGTAGGAACACAGGGTATGGTTCACCCCTCCACTTT.

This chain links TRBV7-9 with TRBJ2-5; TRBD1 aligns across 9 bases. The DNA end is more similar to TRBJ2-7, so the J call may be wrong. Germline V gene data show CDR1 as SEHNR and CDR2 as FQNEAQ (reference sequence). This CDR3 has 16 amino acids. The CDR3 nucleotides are TGTGCCAGCAGCTTTAGGGGACAGGGTCGCTCCTACGAGCAGTACTTC. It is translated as CASSFRGQGRSYEQYF.

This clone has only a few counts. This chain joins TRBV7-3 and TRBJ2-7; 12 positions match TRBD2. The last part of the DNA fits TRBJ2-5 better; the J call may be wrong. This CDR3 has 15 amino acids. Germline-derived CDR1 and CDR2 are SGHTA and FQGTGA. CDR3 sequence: CASSSGLAGQETQYF. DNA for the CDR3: TGTGCCAGCAGCTCGGGACTAGCGGGTCAAGAGACCCAGTACTTC.

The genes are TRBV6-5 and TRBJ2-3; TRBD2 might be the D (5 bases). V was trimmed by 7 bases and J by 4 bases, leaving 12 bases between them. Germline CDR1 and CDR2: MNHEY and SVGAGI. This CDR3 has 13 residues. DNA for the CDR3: TGTGCCAGCACTAGCCCCTCCGCAGATACGCAGTATTTT. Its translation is CASTSPSADTQYF.

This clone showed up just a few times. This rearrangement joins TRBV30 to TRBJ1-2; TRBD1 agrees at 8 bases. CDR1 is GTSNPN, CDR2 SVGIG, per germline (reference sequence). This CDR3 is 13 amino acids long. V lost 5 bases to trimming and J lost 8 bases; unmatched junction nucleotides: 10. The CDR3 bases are TGTGCCTGGGTCCCACAGGGGGTGGGGGGCTACACCTTC. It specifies CAWVPQGVGGYTF.

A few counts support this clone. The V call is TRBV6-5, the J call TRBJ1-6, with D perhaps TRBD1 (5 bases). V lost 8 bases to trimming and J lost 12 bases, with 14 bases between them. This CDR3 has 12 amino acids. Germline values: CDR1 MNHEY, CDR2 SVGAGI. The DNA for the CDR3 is TGTGCCAGCTTATTGGGGACTAAACCCCTCCACTTT. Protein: CASLLGTKPLHF.

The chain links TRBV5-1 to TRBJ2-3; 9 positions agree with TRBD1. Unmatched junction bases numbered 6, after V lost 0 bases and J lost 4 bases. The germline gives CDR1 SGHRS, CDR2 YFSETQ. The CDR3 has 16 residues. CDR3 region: CASSLGGTGFPDTQYF. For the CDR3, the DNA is TGCGCCAGCAGCTTGGGAGGGACAGGGTTCCCAGATACGCAGTATTTT.

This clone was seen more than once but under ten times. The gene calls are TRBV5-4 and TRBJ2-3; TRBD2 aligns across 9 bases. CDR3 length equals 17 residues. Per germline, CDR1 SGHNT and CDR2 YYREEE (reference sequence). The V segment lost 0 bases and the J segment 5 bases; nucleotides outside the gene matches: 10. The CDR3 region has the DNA TGTGCCAGCAGCTTGGCCCGTGGCGGGGGGGCCCAAGATACGCAGTATTTT. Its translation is CASSLARGGGAQDTQYF.

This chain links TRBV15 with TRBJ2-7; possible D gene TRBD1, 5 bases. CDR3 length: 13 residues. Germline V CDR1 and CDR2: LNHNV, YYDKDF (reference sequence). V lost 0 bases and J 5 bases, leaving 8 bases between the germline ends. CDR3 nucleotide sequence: TGTGCCACCAGCAGAGATCCAGGGAACGAGCAGTACTTC. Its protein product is CATSRDPGNEQYF.

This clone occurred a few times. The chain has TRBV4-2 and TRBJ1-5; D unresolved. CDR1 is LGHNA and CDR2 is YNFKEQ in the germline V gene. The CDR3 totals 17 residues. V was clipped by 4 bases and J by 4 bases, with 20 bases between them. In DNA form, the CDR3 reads TGTGCCAGCAGCCCAACACGGGAGCGGGTATGGAATCAGCCCCAGCATTTT. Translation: CASSPTRERVWNQPQHF.

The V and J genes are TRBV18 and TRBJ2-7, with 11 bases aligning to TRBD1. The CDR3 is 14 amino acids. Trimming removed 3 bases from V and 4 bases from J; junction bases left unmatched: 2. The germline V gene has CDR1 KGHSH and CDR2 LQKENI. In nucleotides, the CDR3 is TGTGCCAGCTCACCGGACAGGGGGCGGTACGAGCAGTACTTC. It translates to CASSPDRGRYEQYF.